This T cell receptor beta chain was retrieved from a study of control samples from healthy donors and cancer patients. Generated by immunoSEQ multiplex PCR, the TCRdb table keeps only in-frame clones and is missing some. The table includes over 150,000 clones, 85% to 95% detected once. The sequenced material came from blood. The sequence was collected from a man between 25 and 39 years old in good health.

In DNA, the CDR3 is TGTGCCAGCAGTCCGGGGCGATACTACGAGCAGTACTTC. Residues: CASSPGRYYEQYF. The chain links TRBV12-3 or TRBV12-4 to TRBJ2-7; either TRBD1 or TRBD2 may supply D (5 bases each). The CDR3 totals 13 residues. V was cut by 5 bases and J by 3 bases, with 11 bases left in between.